These 7 T cell receptor beta chains came from one sample sequenced in a study of spatial heterogeneity in lung cancer. Points from the study as a whole: The study found that expanded intratumoral alpha and beta TCR counts tracked tumor mutation counts.

Noted time point: sample taken at primary tumor resection. These receptors lack a known antigen. TCRdb reanalysed the 5' RACE reads using MiXCR and keeps one entry per CDR3 protein. The sample has approximately 6,800 distinct CDR3 sequences, around 15% seen once. The material sequenced was lung tumor tissue, taken at surgery. The source of these receptors is a male donor with early-stage non-small cell lung cancer.

This clonotype ranks as medium-sized. Within a library made for alpha chains, this beta chain is off target, and its count is uninformative. The chain couples TRBV29-1 to TRBJ1-2; D gene uncertain. The CDR3 spans 10 residues. Looked up from germline, CDR1 is SQVTM and CDR2 is ANQGSEA. V was pared by 5 bases and J by 6 bases, with 7 bases between. Written as DNA, the CDR3 is TGCAGCGTTCCCGAGGATGGCTACACCTTC. This translates into CSVPEDGYTF.

This clonotype is judged medium-sized (0.01 to 0.1%). A library prepared for alpha chains yielded this beta chain as an off-target read; its size is of little meaning. The chain joins TRBV10-3 to TRBJ1-2; D gene unclear. The CDR3 has 13 residues. The germline CDR1 and CDR2 sequences are ENHRY and SYGVKD. V lost 0 bases and J lost 6, with 8 bases in between. The CDR3 DNA reads TGTGCCATCAGTGAGTCCGGAGGGAATGGCTACACCTTC. Its protein product is CAISESGGNGYTF.

In this sample, this clonotype is medium-sized. This beta chain is a stray read from a library made for alpha chains; its abundance is not meaningful. The V gene is TRBV29-1, the J gene TRBJ2-1, with D hard to call. Per germline, CDR1 SQVTM and CDR2 ANQGSEA. The CDR3 runs 13 residues. The V gene lost 5 bases and the J gene lost 5 bases, with 13 bases spanning the gap. CDR3 coding DNA: TGCAGCGTTCGTCCCGCACTCCACAATGAGCAGTTCTTC. It encodes CSVRPALHNEQFF.

This clonotype came up many times. The size of this beta chain means little, since it is a stray read in a library made for alpha chains. V and J are TRBV24-1 and TRBJ1-1; maybe TRBD1 (5 bases). The CDR3 covers 13 residues. Germline loops: CDR1 KGHDR, CDR2 SFDVKD. V lost 7 bases and J 5 bases, leaving 13 bases between the germline ends. CDR3 bases: TGTGCCACCAGCGGAGGGGCGCGGACTGAAGCTTTCTTT. Translation: CATSGGARTEAFF.

As to this clonotype: Little can be read into the size of this beta chain, an off-target read in a library designed for alpha chains. This sequence joins TRBV6-2 or TRBV6-3 and TRBJ2-7, with a possible D match to TRBD2 (5 bases). Trimming pared 7 bases from V and 3 bases from J, leaving 16 bases between. The CDR3 spans 14 residues. Germline values: CDR1 MNHEY, CDR2 SVGEGT. The CDR3 here is CASTSVGMGYEQYF. DNA of the CDR3: TGTGCCAGCACCTCCGTCGGGATGGGCTACGAGCAGTACTTC.

This clonotype was found many times. In a library made to pick up alpha chains, this beta chain is a stray read with a size that means little. V and J are TRBV4-2 and TRBJ1-1, with 7 positions matching TRBD1. The germline V gene encodes CDR1 LGHNA and CDR2 YNFKEQ. Unmatched junction bases numbered 16, after V lost 3 bases and J lost 6 bases. This CDR3 has 17 residues. The CDR3 reads CASSHPWTGTALPEAFF. CDR3 sequence (DNA): TGTGCCAGCAGCCACCCCTGGACCGGGACAGCTCTTCCTGAAGCTTTCTTT.

As for this clonotype: This beta chain lies outside the target of a library built for alpha chains; its clone size means little. V and J are TRBV3-1 and TRBJ2-5, with TRBD2 matching over 9 bases. V was pared by 0 bases and J by 13 bases, with 9 bases of the junction left unmatched. The CDR3 length is 14 residues. In germline, CDR1 is LGHDT, CDR2 YNNKEL (reference sequence). The CDR3 bases are TGTGCCAGCAGCCAAGAGGCTGGACTAGCGAATGCGTACTTC. It is translated as CASSQEAGLANAYF.